This T cell receptor beta chain was recovered during a study of PD-1 blockade in classical Hodgkin lymphoma. Clones were read by immunoSEQ multiplex PCR, and TCRdb kept only the in-frame ones, dropping some. The data contain fewer than 35,000 clones, 88% of them singletons. Study-wide results and limits: With respect to the repertoire differences, their causes, possibly disease activity or prior therapy, remain undefined. Reports described newly diagnosed patients as having lower baseline TCR diversity than healthy donors.

Documented time point: newly diagnosed, previously untreated cHL patient sample. Thawed PBMCs yielded CD4+ T cells through magnetic negative selection. Untreated, newly diagnosed classical Hodgkin lymphoma PBMCs served for comparison. About this clone: The antigen is not known.

CDR1 is SGHRS, CDR2 YFSETQ, per germline. V lost 4 bases and J lost 0, with 13 bases in between. The CDR3 is 15 amino acids. V usage is TRBV5-1 and J usage is TRBJ1-1; weak D call: TRBD1 (5 bases). The sequencing sample was made of CD4+ T cells from blood. The sequence was obtained from a human donor with classical Hodgkin lymphoma. CDR3 in DNA: TGCGCCAGCAGCCTATACACAGGTCTGAACACTGAAGCTTTCTTT. Protein sequence: CASSLYTGLNTEAFF.